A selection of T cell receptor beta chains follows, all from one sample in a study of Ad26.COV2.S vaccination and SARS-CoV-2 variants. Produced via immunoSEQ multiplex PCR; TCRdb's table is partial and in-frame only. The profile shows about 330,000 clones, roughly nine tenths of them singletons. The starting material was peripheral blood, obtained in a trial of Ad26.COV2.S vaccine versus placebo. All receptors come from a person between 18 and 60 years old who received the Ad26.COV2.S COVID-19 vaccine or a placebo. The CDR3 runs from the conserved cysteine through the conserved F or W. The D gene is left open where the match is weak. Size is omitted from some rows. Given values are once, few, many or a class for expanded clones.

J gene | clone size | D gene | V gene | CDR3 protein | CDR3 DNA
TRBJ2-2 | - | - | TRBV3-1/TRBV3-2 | CASKIGVPGELFF | TGTGCCAGCAAGATTGGGGTTCCGGGGGAGCTGTTTTTT
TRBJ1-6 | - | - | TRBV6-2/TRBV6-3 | CASSYPRQRLLPSPLHF | TGTGCCAGCAGTTACCCTCGACAGAGACTGTTGCCTTCACCCCTCCACTTT
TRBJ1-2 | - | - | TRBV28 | CASSSPLGQGRVYGYTF | TGTGCCAGCAGTTCCCCTTTAGGGCAGGGGAGGGTGTATGGCTACACCTTC
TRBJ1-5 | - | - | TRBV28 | CASSLVDLQPQHF | TGTGCCAGCAGTTTAGTCGACCTCCAGCCCCAGCATTTT
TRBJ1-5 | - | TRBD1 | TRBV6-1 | CASSETGGNQPQHF | TGTGCCAGCAGTGAAACAGGGGGGAATCAGCCCCAGCATTTT
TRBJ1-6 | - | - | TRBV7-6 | CASSLEAGSPLHF | TGTGCCAGCAGCTTAGAAGCAGGGTCACCCCTCCACTTT
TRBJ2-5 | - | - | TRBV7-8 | CASSLGGAGAQETQYF | TGTGCCAGCAGCTTAGGAGGGGCAGGGGCACAAGAGACCCAGTACTTC
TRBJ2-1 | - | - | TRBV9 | CASSDEDLSYNEQFF | TGTGCCAGCAGCGACGAAGACCTCTCCTACAATGAGCAGTTCTTC
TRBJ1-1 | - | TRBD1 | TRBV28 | CASSSDRGKNEAFF | TGTGCCAGCAGCTCCGACAGGGGGAAGAATGAAGCTTTCTTT
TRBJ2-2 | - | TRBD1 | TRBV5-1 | CASSTGTGQAGELFF | TGCGCCAGCAGCACGGGGACAGGTCAGGCCGGGGAGCTGTTTTTT
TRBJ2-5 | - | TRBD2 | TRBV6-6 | CASSPQLAGAGETQYF | TGTGCCAGCAGCCCTCAACTAGCGGGGGCTGGAGAGACCCAGTACTTC
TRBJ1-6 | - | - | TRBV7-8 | CASSSLRPGGIPYNSPLHF | TGTGCCAGCAGCTCCCTAAGGCCCGGGGGCATACCCTATAATTCACCCCTCCACTTT
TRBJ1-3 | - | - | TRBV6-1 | CASSEAVARAHTIYF | TGTGCCAGCAGTGAAGCAGTAGCGAGGGCGCACACCATATATTTT
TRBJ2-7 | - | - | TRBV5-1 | CASSNPGVPSSYEQYF | TGCGCCAGCAGTAACCCCGGGGTCCCAAGCTCCTACGAGCAGTACTTC
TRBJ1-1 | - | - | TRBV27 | CASSLGAPNTEAFF | TGTGCCAGCAGCTTGGGGGCGCCTAACACTGAAGCTTTCTTT
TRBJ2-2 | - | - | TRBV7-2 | CASSLAGAGASGELFF | TGTGCCAGCAGCTTAGCGGGGGCGGGGGCCTCCGGGGAGCTGTTTTTT
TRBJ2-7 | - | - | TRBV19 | CASSIVYDYEQYF | TGTGCCAGTAGTATTGTCTACGACTACGAGCAGTACTTC
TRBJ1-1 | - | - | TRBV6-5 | CASSRGQSVNTEAFF | TGTGCCAGCAGCAGAGGACAGTCGGTTAACACTGAAGCTTTCTTT
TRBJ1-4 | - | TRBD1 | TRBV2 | CASSETGPSLNNEKLFF | TGTGCCAGCAGTGAGACAGGGCCTTCCCTTAATAATGAAAAACTGTTTTTT
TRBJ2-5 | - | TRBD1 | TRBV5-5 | CASSLDPGTGWTQYF | TGTGCCAGCAGCTTGGATCCCGGGACAGGGTGGACCCAGTACTTC
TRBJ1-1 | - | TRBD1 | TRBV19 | CASSDRGPTEAFF | TGTGCCAGTAGCGACAGGGGGCCCACTGAAGCTTTCTTT
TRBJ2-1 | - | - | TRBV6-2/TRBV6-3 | CASSKWVDYRGGQFF | TGTGCCAGCAGCAAGTGGGTGGACTACCGGGGAGGGCAGTTCTTC
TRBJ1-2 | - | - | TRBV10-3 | CAIRSTFYGYTF | TGTGCCATCAGGAGTACTTTCTATGGCTACACCTTC
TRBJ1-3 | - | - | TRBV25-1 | CASSEGANTIYF | TGTGCCAGCAGTGAAGGTGCAAACACCATATATTTT
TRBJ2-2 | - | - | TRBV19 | CASSISGAGTGELFF | TGTGCCAGTAGTATATCGGGGGCTGGCACCGGGGAGCTGTTTTTT
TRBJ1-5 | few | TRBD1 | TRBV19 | CASSPWSTGGNQPQHF | TGTGCCAGTAGTCCATGGTCGACAGGGGGGAATCAGCCCCAGCATTTT
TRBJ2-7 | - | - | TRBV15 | CATSREFGRGDYEQYF | TGTGCCACCAGCAGAGAGTTCGGGAGAGGGGACTACGAGCAGTACTTC
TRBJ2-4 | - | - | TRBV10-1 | CASSESRGGLDIQYF | TGCGCCAGCAGTGAGTCTAGGGGTGGGCTGGACATTCAGTACTTC
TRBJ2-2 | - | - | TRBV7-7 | CASSSGAETGATGELFF | TGTGCCAGCAGCTCCGGAGCAGAGACCGGGGCGACCGGGGAGCTGTTTTTT
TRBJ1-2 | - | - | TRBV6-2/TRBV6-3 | CASSYALGYTF | TGTGCCAGCAGTTACGCTCTCGGCTACACCTTC
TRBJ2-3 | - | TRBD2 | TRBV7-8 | CASRRGRVGTDTQYF | TGTGCCAGCAGACGCGGGAGGGTGGGCACAGATACGCAGTATTTT
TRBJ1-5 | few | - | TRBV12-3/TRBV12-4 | CASTHFMSQPQHF | TGTGCCAGCACCCATTTTATGTCTCAGCCCCAGCATTTT
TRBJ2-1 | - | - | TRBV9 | CASSVALNNEQFF | TGTGCCAGCAGCGTAGCGCTCAACAATGAGCAGTTCTTC
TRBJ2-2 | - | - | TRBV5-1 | CASSLGAAPYTGELFF | TGCGCCAGCAGCTTGGGTGCGGCCCCTTACACCGGGGAGCTGTTTTTT
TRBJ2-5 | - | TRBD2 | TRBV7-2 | CASSFTLAGGKTQYF | TGTGCCAGCAGCTTTACTCTAGCGGGGGGAAAGACCCAGTACTTC
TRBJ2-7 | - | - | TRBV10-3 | CAISESGPDEQYF | TGTGCCATCAGTGAATCAGGGCCCGACGAGCAGTACTTC
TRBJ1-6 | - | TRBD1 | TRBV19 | CASSIRGQDSPLHF | TGTGCCAGTAGCATCAGGGGGCAGGATTCACCCCTCCACTTT
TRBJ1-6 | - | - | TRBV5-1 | CASSFGHESSPLHF | TGCGCCAGCAGCTTCGGGCATGAGAGTTCACCCCTCCACTTT
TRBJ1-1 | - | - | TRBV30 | CAWSVALGGTEAFF | TGTGCCTGGAGTGTAGCCCTTGGGGGGACTGAAGCTTTCTTT
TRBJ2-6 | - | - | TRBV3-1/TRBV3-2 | CASSHGVSGANVLTF | TGTGCCAGCAGCCACGGGGTATCTGGGGCCAACGTCCTGACTTTC
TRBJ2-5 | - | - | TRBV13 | CASSLLEFEETQYF | TGTGCCAGCAGCTTGTTGGAGTTTGAAGAGACCCAGTACTTC